The clone carrying this T cell receptor beta chain was recorded once. CDR1 SGHTA and CDR2 FQGTGA come from the germline V gene. CDR3 length equals 15 residues. With 0 bases clipped from V and 6 bases from J, the junction kept 7 bases outside the gene matches. PCR used 60 Vbeta primers and 13 Jbeta primers. TCRdb keeps only in-frame clones here, not all; method: immunoSEQ multiplex PCR. The sample carries about 140,000 clones, about 72% recorded once. The data were taken from a study of cytomegalovirus exposure and HLA in healthy donors. The chain couples TRBV7-3 to TRBJ2-7; the match to TRBD2 covers 8 bases. The receptor comes from a man between 35 and 55 years old in good health and CMV-seronegative. Sequences were obtained from PBMCs. CDR3 sequence: CASSLTRGGKSEQYF. The CDR3 DNA follows: TGTGCCAGCAGCTTAACTCGGGGGGGGAAAAGCGAGCAGTACTTC.